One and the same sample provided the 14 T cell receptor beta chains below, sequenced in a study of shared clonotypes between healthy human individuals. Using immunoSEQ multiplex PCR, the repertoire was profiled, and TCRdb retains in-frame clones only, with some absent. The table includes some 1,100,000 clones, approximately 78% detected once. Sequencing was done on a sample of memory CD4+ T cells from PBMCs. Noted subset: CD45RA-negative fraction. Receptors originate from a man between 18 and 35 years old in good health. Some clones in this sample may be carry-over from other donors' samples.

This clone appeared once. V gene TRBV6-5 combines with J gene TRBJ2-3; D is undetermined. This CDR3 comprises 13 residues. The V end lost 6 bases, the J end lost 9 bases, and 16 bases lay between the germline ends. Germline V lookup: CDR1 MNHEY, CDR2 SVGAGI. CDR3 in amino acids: CASSPEFDGTQYF. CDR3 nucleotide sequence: TGTGCCAGCAGCCCGGAATTTGACGGCACGCAGTATTTT.

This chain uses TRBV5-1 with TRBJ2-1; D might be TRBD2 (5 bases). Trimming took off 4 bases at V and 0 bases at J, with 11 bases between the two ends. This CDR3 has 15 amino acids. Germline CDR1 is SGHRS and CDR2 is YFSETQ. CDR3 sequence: CASSGASSSYNEQFF. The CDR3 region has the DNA TGCGCCAGCAGCGGAGCTAGCAGCTCCTACAATGAGCAGTTCTTC. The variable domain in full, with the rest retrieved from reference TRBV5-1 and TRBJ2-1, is KAGVTQTPRYLIKTRGQQVTLSCSPISGHRSVSWYQQTPGQGLQFLFEYFSETQRNKGNFPGRFSGRQFSNSRSEMNVSTLELGDSALYLCASSGASSSYNEQFFGPGTRLTVL.

CDR3 amino acids: CSVTGNSHTQYF. The DNA for the CDR3 is TGCAGCGTGACAGGGAACTCACATACGCAGTATTTT. The gene calls are TRBV29-1 and TRBJ2-3; TRBD1 matches at 7 bases. The germline gives CDR1 SQVTM, CDR2 ANQGSEA. CDR3 length: 12 residues. The junction had 7 bases not matched to a gene; V was cut back by 6 bases and J by 7 bases.

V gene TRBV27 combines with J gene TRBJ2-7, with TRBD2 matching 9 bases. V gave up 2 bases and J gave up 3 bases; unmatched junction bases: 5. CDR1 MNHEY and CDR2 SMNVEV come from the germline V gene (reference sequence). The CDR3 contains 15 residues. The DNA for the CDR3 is TGTGCCAGCAGTTTAGTGACTAGCGGATACTACGAGCAGTACTTC. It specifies CASSLVTSGYYEQYF.

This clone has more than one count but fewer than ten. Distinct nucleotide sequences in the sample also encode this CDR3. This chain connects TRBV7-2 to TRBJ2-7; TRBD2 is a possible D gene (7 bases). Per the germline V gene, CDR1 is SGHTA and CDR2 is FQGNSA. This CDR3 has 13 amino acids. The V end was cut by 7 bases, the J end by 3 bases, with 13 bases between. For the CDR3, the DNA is TGTGCCAGCACCCTAGGGGGGGGCTACGAGCAGTACTTC. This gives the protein CASTLGGGYEQYF.

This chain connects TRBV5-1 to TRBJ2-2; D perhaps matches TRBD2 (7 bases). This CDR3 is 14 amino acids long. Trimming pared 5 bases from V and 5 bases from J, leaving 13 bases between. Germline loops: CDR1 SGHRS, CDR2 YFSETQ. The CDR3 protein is CASSRGAETGELFF. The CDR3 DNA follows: TGCGCCAGCAGTCGGGGGGCGGAGACCGGGGAGCTGTTTTTT. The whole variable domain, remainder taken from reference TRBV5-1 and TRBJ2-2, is KAGVTQTPRYLIKTRGQQVTLSCSPISGHRSVSWYQQTPGQGLQFLFEYFSETQRNKGNFPGRFSGRQFSNSRSEMNVSTLELGDSALYLCASSRGAETGELFFGEGSRLTVL.

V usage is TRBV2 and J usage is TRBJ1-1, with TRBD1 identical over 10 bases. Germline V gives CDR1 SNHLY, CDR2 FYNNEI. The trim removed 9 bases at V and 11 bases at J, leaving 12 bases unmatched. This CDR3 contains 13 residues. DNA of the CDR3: TGTGCCAGTAAAAGGGGGACAGGGGAGACCGCTTTCTTT. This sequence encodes CASKRGTGETAFF.

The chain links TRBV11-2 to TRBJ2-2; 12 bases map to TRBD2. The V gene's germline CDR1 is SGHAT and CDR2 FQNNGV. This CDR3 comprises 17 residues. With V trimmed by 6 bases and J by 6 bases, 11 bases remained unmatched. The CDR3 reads CASSLRTSGESAGELFF. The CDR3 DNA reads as TGTGCCAGCAGTTTAAGGACTAGCGGGGAATCGGCCGGGGAGCTGTTTTTT. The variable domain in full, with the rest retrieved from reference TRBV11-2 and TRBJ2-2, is EAGVAQSPRYKIIEKRQSVAFWCNPISGHATLYWYQQILGQGPKLLIQFQNNGVVDDSQLPKDRFSAERLKGVDSTLKIQPAKLEDSAVYLCASSLRTSGESAGELFFGEGSRLTVL.

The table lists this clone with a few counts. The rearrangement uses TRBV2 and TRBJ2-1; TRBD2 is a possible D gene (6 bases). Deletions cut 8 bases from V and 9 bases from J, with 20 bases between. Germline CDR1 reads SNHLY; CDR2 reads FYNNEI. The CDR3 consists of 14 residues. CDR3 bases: TGTGCCAGCTCTCCTGGCCGGCGGGATGTTGAGCAGTTCTTC. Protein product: CASSPGRRDVEQFF.

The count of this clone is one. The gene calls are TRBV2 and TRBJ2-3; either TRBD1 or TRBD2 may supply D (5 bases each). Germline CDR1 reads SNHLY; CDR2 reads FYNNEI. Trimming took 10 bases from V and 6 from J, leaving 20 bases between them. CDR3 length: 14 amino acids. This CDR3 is CATARRVGEDTQYF. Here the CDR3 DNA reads TGTGCCACTGCCCGGCGGGTGGGGGAGGATACGCAGTATTTT.

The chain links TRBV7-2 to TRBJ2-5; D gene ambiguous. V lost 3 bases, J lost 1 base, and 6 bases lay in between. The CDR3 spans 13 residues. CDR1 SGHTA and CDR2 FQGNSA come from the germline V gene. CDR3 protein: CASSFYFQETQYF. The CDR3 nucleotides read TGTGCCAGCAGCTTCTATTTCCAAGAGACCCAGTACTTC.

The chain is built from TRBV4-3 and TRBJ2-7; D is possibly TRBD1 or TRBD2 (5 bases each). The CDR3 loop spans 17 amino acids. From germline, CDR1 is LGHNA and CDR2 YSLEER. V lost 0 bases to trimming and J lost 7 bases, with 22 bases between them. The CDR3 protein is CASSQDRGTGQRREQYF. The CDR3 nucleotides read TGCGCCAGCAGCCAAGATCGGGGAACAGGCCAACGGCGGGAGCAGTACTTC.

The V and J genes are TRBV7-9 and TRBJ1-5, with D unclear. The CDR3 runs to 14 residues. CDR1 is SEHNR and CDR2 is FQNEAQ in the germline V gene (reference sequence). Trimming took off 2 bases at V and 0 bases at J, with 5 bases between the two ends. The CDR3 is CASSLLYSNQPQHF. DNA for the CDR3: TGTGCCAGCAGCTTATTGTATAGCAATCAGCCCCAGCATTTT.

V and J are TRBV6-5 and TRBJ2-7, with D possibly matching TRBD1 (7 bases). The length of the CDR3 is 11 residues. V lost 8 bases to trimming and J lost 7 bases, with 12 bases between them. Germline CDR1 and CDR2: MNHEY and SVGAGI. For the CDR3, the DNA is TGTGCCAGCGCGCAGGGGGGAGAGCAGTACTTC. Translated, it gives CASAQGGEQYF.